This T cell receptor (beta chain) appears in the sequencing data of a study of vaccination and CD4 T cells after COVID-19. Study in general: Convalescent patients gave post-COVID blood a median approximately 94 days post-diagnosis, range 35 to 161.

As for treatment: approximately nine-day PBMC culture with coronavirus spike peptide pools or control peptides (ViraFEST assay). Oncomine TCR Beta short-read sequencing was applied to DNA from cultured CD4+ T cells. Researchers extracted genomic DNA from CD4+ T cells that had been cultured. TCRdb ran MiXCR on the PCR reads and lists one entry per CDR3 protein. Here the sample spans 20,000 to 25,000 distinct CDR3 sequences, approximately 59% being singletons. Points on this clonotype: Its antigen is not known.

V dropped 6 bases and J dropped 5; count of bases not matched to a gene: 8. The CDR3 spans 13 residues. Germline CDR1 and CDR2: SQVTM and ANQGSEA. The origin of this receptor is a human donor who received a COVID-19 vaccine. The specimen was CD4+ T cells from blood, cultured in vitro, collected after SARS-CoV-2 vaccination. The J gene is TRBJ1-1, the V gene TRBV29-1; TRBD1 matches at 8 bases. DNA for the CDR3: TGCAGCGTCCAGCCCACAGGGGGTACTGAAGCTTTCTTT. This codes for CSVQPTGGTEAFF.